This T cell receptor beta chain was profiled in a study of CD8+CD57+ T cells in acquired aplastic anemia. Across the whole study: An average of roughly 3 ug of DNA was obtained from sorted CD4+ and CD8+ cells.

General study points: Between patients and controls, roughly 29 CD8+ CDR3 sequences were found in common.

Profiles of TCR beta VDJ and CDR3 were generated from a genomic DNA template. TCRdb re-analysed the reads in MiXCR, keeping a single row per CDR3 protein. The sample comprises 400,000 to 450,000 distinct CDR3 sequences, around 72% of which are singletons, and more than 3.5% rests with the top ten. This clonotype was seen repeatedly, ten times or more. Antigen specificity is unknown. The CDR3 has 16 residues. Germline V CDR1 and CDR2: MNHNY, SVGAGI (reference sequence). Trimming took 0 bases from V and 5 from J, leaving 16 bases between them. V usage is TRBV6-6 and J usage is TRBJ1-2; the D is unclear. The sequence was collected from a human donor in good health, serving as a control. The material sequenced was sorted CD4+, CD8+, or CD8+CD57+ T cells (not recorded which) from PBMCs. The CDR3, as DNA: TGTGCCAGCAGTTACTCTCCAGGACGGCAAGGGTATGGCTACACCTTC. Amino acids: CASSYSPGRQGYGYTF.